A selection of T cell receptor beta chains follows, all from one sample in a study of T-cell memory formation after mild COVID-19. TCRdb redid the calling of the 5' RACE reads with MiXCR, one entry per CDR3 protein. The table records about half a million distinct CDR3 sequences, over 15% of them present only once. The sample taken for sequencing was PBMCs or a T cell subset sorted from them (not recorded which). These TCRs come from an adult woman who had mild COVID-19 (a few samples of this study predate the infection). Cell type and time point are not known. CDR3s include the opening cysteine and the closing phenylalanine or tryptophan. Fields, in order: J gene, clone size, V gene, CDR3 protein. Clone size is not always given. Where it is, it says once, few, many or a class for expanded clones.

TRBJ2-3 | few | TRBV9 | CASSVTGSDTQYF
TRBJ2-3 | few | TRBV12-3/TRBV12-4 | CASKGAGAVSDTQYF
TRBJ2-1 | - | TRBV30 | CAWGRLAGSSNEQFF
TRBJ1-1 | - | TRBV13 | CASQGEMNTEAFF
TRBJ2-3 | few | TRBV28 | CASSFPPSGQNTDTQYF
TRBJ2-3 | - | TRBV23-1 | CASICPGSRQVDTQYF
TRBJ2-1 | - | TRBV6-1 | CASMTIQGGNEQFF
TRBJ1-1 | - | TRBV4-3 | CASSQLRLLTGNTEAFF
TRBJ1-1 | - | TRBV9 | CASSDISGARTEAFF
TRBJ2-3 | few | TRBV7-9 | CASSLERLLSTDTQYF
TRBJ2-1 | many | TRBV12-3/TRBV12-4 | CASRTYNEQFF
TRBJ2-7 | few | TRBV14 | CASSQYAGTSYEQYF
TRBJ1-5 | - | TRBV12-3/TRBV12-4 | CASRPERRDFNQPQHF
TRBJ1-2 | few | TRBV5-1 | CASSGNRNYGYTF
TRBJ1-1 | - | TRBV6-5 | CASSWGDRVGRTEAFF
TRBJ2-7 | few | TRBV5-4 | CASSRQTSYEQYF
TRBJ2-7 | few | TRBV7-9 | CASSSLGAHEQYF
TRBJ1-2 | few | TRBV2 | CASSEEGILGYGYTF
TRBJ1-1 | few | TRBV27 | CASSPDSHTEAFF
TRBJ2-1 | - | TRBV11-2 | CASTVAARTYNEQFF
TRBJ1-1 | - | TRBV2 | CASRVDRGKNTEAFF
TRBJ2-2 | - | TRBV6-5 | CASSYDSSGGSGELFF
TRBJ2-3 | - | TRBV30 | CAWSVGLAILTDTQYF
TRBJ2-1 | few | TRBV12-3/TRBV12-4 | CASSPIAGGTQFF
TRBJ2-4 | few | TRBV25-1 | CASSETVAAREGSIQYF
TRBJ2-7 | many | TRBV4-1 | CASSQENGRSYEQYF
TRBJ2-3 | few | TRBV5-1 | CASSLVGTVTDTQYF
TRBJ2-7 | - | TRBV4-2 | CASSPHWTSSYEQYF
TRBJ2-3 | few | TRBV20-1 | CSARGRWRASGSTQYF
TRBJ1-1 | - | TRBV28 | CASSFVSGVNTEAFF
TRBJ2-7 | - | TRBV7-6 | CASSLEGTDSYEQYF
TRBJ2-7 | few | TRBV7-8 | CASSLGSSADYEQYF
TRBJ1-1 | - | TRBV11-1 | CASSLIGGAGTEAFF
TRBJ2-7 | - | TRBV2 | CASSEYQAYEQYF
TRBJ2-7 | - | TRBV3-1 | CASSQGLLAGLREQYF